This entry lists 28 T cell receptor beta chains sequenced from one sample in a study of shared clonotypes between healthy human individuals. CD8 cells regarded as naive lacked CD45RO, were positively chosen for CCR7, and omitted terminally differentiated effector memory CD45RA+ cells. Assay used: immunoSEQ multiplex PCR; TCRdb lists only in-frame clones, some missing. The sample consists of 1.5 million to 2.5 million clones, roughly 95% of them appearing once. The specimen sequenced was naive CD8+ T cells sorted from blood. These receptor sequences come from a young man in good health.

The rearrangement joins TRBV10-3 to TRBJ2-5; the D is unclear. The CDR3 is made up of 13 amino acids. Trimming stripped 3 bases from V and 4 bases from J, with 9 bases between. From germline, CDR1 is ENHRY and CDR2 SYGVKD. In DNA form, the CDR3 reads TGTGCCATCAGTGATTTACAGAGAGAGACCCAGTACTTC. It translates to CAISDLQRETQYF.

The V call is TRBV27, the J call TRBJ2-7; TRBD2 matches 9 bases. CDR3 length: 16 amino acids. The J segment lost 2 bases and the V segment lost 4 bases, leaving 9 bases of the junction unmatched. The germline V gene encodes CDR1 MNHEY and CDR2 SMNVEV (reference sequence). CDR3 DNA sequence: TGTGCCAGCAGTTCCAGCGGGGGGCCTCTTACCTACGAGCAGTACTTC. Residues: CASSSSGGPLTYEQYF.

The chain links TRBV2 to TRBJ2-7, with D uncertain. Between the trimmed V and J ends, which lost 7 bases and 3 bases, there was a span of 13 bases. Per germline, CDR1 SNHLY and CDR2 FYNNEI. This CDR3 spans 13 amino acids. The CDR3 sequence is CASNFRPSYEQYF. CDR3 nucleotides: TGTGCCAGCAATTTCAGACCCAGCTACGAGCAGTACTTC. The complete variable domain, with remaining parts taken from reference TRBV2 and TRBJ2-7, reads EPEVTQTPSHQVTQMGQEVILRCVPISNHLYFYWYRQILGQKVEFLVSFYNNEISEKSEIFDDQFSVERPDGSNFTLKIRSTKLEDSAMYFCASNFRPSYEQYFGPGTRLTVT.

The chain has TRBV4-3 and TRBJ1-3; maybe TRBD1 (5 bases). Per germline, CDR1 LGHNA and CDR2 YSLEER. V was shortened by 2 bases and J by 4 bases, with 9 bases between the two germline ends. CDR3 size: 14 residues. CDR3 DNA sequence: TGCGCCAGCAGCCAAACTTGGGGGGGAAACACCATATATTTT. Translated, it gives CASSQTWGGNTIYF.

The rearrangement uses TRBV19 and TRBJ2-1, with TRBD1 matching over 7 bases. The V gene's germline CDR1 is LNHDA and CDR2 SQIVND (reference sequence). Germline trimming cut 6 bases from V and 7 bases from J; bases unmatched to any gene: 9. The CDR3 has 14 residues. This CDR3 reads CASRETNRGNEQFF. DNA for the CDR3: TGTGCCAGTAGGGAAACGAACAGGGGTAATGAGCAGTTCTTC.

The chain has TRBV2 and TRBJ1-1; TRBD1 agrees at 10 bases. V gave up 10 bases and J gave up 3 bases; unmatched junction bases: 11. Per the germline V gene, CDR1 is SNHLY and CDR2 is FYNNEI. CDR3 size: 15 residues. The CDR3 region is CAIDSGTGVHTEAFF. The CDR3 nucleotides read TGTGCCATCGATTCCGGGACAGGGGTGCACACTGAAGCTTTCTTT.

V usage is TRBV6-5 and J usage is TRBJ2-5; a weak D match, TRBD2 (6 bases). The germline gives CDR1 MNHEY, CDR2 SVGAGI. The CDR3 covers 14 residues. V was cut by 2 bases and J by 2 bases, with 9 bases left in between. CDR3 coding DNA: TGTGCCAGCAGTTACATAGCGGAACAAGAGACCCAGTACTTC. It specifies CASSYIAEQETQYF.

The gene calls are TRBV11-2 and TRBJ2-7, with D hard to call. The germline V gene has CDR1 SGHAT and CDR2 FQNNGV. The V end lost 1 base, the J end lost 0 bases, and 10 bases lay between the germline ends. The CDR3 spans 15 residues. The CDR3 DNA sequence: TGTGCCAGCAGCTTAGCAGACATCCACTCCTACGAGCAGTACTTC. Amino acid sequence: CASSLADIHSYEQYF.

This chain connects TRBV19 to TRBJ1-5, with a tentative D call TRBD1 (5 bases). This CDR3 is built from 16 residues. Germline CDR1 is LNHDA and CDR2 is SQIVND (reference sequence). With 0 bases removed from V and 0 bases from J, the gap between germline ends came to 9 bases. For the CDR3, the DNA is TGTGCCAGTAGTATAGACGGGGGATATAGCAATCAGCCCCAGCATTTT. Translated, it gives CASSIDGGYSNQPQHF.

CDR3 loop: CASSLLAGSSYEQYF. CDR3 DNA: TGTGCCAGCAGCTTATTAGCGGGGAGCTCCTACGAGCAGTACTTC. This chain joins TRBV7-3 and TRBJ2-7, with 8 bases identical to TRBD2. The CDR3 is made up of 15 amino acids. CDR1 SGHTA and CDR2 FQGTGA come from the germline V gene. V was pared by 2 bases and J by 0 bases, with 3 bases of the junction left unmatched.

The chain is built from TRBV6-6 and TRBJ2-1, with 11 bases lining up with TRBD2. CDR1 is MNHNY, CDR2 SVGAGI, per germline (reference sequence). CDR3 length: 16 residues. Trimming took 1 base from V and 4 from J; bases not matched to a gene: 3. CDR3: CASSYFASGGYNEQFF. CDR3 DNA sequence: TGTGCCAGCAGTTACTTCGCTAGCGGGGGGTACAATGAGCAGTTCTTC.

This sequence joins TRBV7-8 and TRBJ2-7; 13 nucleotides agree with TRBD2. J lost 0 bases, V lost 6 bases, and 8 bases had no gene match. The CDR3 is 17 amino acids. Germline V lookup: CDR1 SGHVS, CDR2 FQNEAQ. The CDR3 sequence: CASSPGLAGVLSYEQYF. CDR3 DNA: TGTGCCAGCAGTCCCGGACTAGCGGGGGTTCTCTCCTACGAGCAGTACTTC.

This clone was seen a handful of times. This rearrangement joins TRBV2 to TRBJ1-2; D is unresolved. The V end lost 10 bases, the J end lost 4 bases, and 19 bases lay between the germline ends. The CDR3 runs to 14 residues. CDR1 and CDR2 (germline): SNHLY, FYNNEI. The CDR3 region has the DNA TGTGCCACCAAGACCGGTCGGGCAGTCTATGGCTACACCTTC. It specifies CATKTGRAVYGYTF.

The V and J genes are TRBV5-1 and TRBJ2-5; TRBD1 aligns across 7 bases. V shed 3 bases and J 2 bases; nucleotides not matched to a gene: 7. Germline V CDR1 and CDR2: SGHRS, YFSETQ. The CDR3 sequence is 15 residues long. The CDR3 sequence: CASSSMGQLQETQYF. The CDR3 DNA follows: TGCGCCAGCAGCTCAATGGGACAGCTACAAGAGACCCAGTACTTC. The entire variable domain, with the rest obtained from reference TRBV5-1 and TRBJ2-5, is as follows: KAGVTQTPRYLIKTRGQQVTLSCSPISGHRSVSWYQQTPGQGLQFLFEYFSETQRNKGNFPGRFSGRQFSNSRSEMNVSTLELGDSALYLCASSSMGQLQETQYFGPGTRLLVL.

This sequence joins TRBV27 and TRBJ2-7, with no clear D. Germline-derived CDR1 and CDR2 are MNHEY and SMNVEV (reference sequence). The CDR3 length is 14 residues. V lost 3 bases to trimming and J lost 5 bases, with 14 bases between them. The CDR3 bases are TGTGCCAGCAGTTTTAGTGGTCTGTCCGACGAGCAGTACTTC. Amino acid sequence: CASSFSGLSDEQYF.

The V gene is TRBV6-6, the J gene TRBJ1-6, with D maybe TRBD1 (6 bases). Trimming took off 5 bases at V and 6 bases at J, with 14 bases between the two ends. The CDR3 contains 15 residues. CDR1 MNHNY and CDR2 SVGAGI come from the germline V gene (reference sequence). The CDR3 DNA sequence: TGTGCCAGCAGTGTACAGGGATACGGTAATTCACCCCTCCACTTT. This codes for CASSVQGYGNSPLHF.

The chain combines TRBV4-3 with TRBJ2-7; possibly TRBD2 for D (6 bases). CDR1 is LGHNA and CDR2 is YSLEER in the germline V gene. V lost 0 bases, J lost 6 bases, and 15 bases lay in between. The length of the CDR3 is 15 residues. In DNA form, the CDR3 reads TGCGCCAGCAGCCAAGATCGCGGAGGGCGGCGCGAGCAGTACTTC. Protein product: CASSQDRGGRREQYF.

This chain connects TRBV7-9 to TRBJ2-3, with unresolved D. The V end lost 11 bases, the J end lost 4 bases, and 16 bases lay between the germline ends. The CDR3 loop spans 13 amino acids. CDR1 and CDR2 (germline): SEHNR, FQNEAQ (reference sequence). CDR3 residues: CAGKPYSADTQYF. The CDR3 DNA reads TGTGCCGGCAAGCCGTATTCGGCAGATACGCAGTATTTT.

This chain connects TRBV5-8 to TRBJ2-7, with D possibly matching TRBD1 (5 bases). Trimming removed 5 bases from V and 3 bases from J, with 15 bases in between. CDR1 and CDR2 (germline): SGHTS, YDEGEE. There are 14 residues in the CDR3. This chain's CDR3 is CASSQPGLNYEQYF. Here the CDR3 DNA reads TGTGCCAGCAGTCAACCAGGGTTGAACTACGAGCAGTACTTC.

V and J are TRBV21-1 and TRBJ1-2; no DNA check was done on the table's D call, TRBD1. TRBV21-1 is given as a pseudogene. This CDR3 comprises 14 residues. DNA for the CDR3: TGTGCCAGCAGTCGACAGGGGGCGGGAGAGGGCTACACCTTC. Protein: CASSRQGAGEGYTF.

The gene calls are TRBV7-8 and TRBJ2-7, with 8 bases aligning to TRBD1. Germline V lookup: CDR1 SGHVS, CDR2 FQNEAQ. The CDR3 has 17 residues. V was clipped by 5 bases and J by 3 bases; unmatched bases: 15. Here the CDR3 reads CASSPVIGQGVGYEQYF. The CDR3, as DNA: TGTGCCAGCAGCCCTGTTATAGGACAGGGAGTCGGCTACGAGCAGTACTTC.

The chain links TRBV15 to TRBJ2-1; D is perhaps TRBD1 or TRBD2 (5 bases each). Per germline, CDR1 LNHNV and CDR2 YYDKDF (reference sequence). The CDR3 sequence is 13 residues long. The V end lost 7 bases, the J end lost 9 bases, and 16 bases lay between the germline ends. The CDR3 reads CATKDNPAGEQFF. In DNA form, the CDR3 reads TGTGCCACCAAGGACAATCCTGCGGGTGAGCAGTTCTTC.

This chain connects TRBV5-4 to TRBJ2-2, with 7 nucleotides matching TRBD2. The CDR3 has 15 residues. The V gene end was trimmed by 2 bases and the J gene end by 3 bases; junction bases not matched to a gene: 4. Germline lookup yields CDR1 SGHNT and CDR2 YYREEE (reference sequence). This chain's CDR3 is CASSLGLADTGELFF. CDR3 DNA: TGTGCCAGCAGCTTAGGGCTAGCGGACACCGGGGAGCTGTTTTTT. Looking up the rest from reference TRBV5-4 and TRBJ2-2 gives the full variable domain: ETGVTQSPTHLIKTRGQQVTLRCSSQSGHNTVSWYQQALGQGPQFIFQYYREEENGRGNFPPRFSGLQFPNYSSELNVNALELDDSALYLCASSLGLADTGELFFGEGSRLTVL.

The J gene is TRBJ1-3, the V gene TRBV9, with 12 bases identical to TRBD1. From germline, CDR1 is SGDLS and CDR2 YYNGEE. The CDR3 consists of 15 residues. With V trimmed by 5 bases and J by 4 bases, 4 bases remained unmatched. This CDR3 is CASRGQGAAGNTIYF. The CDR3 nucleotides read TGTGCCAGCAGGGGACAGGGGGCGGCCGGAAACACCATATATTTT.

The rearrangement links TRBV4-3 to TRBJ2-1; TRBD2 might be the D (5 bases). Germline V gives CDR1 LGHNA, CDR2 YSLEER. This CDR3 contains 15 residues. Between the trimmed V and J ends, which lost 4 bases and 4 bases, there was a span of 14 bases. CDR3 nucleotide sequence: TGCGCCAGCAGCCCGACTATAGCGTCGTACAATGAGCAGTTCTTC. It is translated as CASSPTIASYNEQFF.

This chain connects TRBV29-1 to TRBJ2-7; tentatively, D is TRBD1 or TRBD2 (5 bases each). The ends were cut back, 1 base at V and 5 bases at J, with 12 bases in the middle. Germline loops: CDR1 SQVTM, CDR2 ANQGSEA. The length of the CDR3 is 13 residues. CDR3 amino acids: CSVEGGPTNEQYF. The CDR3 nucleotides read TGCAGCGTTGAAGGGGGACCTACCAACGAGCAGTACTTC.

The chain uses TRBV13 and TRBJ1-3; D gene unclear. The CDR3 sequence is 13 residues long. Trimming shortened V by 8 bases and J by 0 bases, and 8 bases separated the two germline ends. Looked up from germline, CDR1 is PRHDT and CDR2 is FYEKMQ (reference sequence). CDR3 sequence reads: CASGEGSGNTIYF. CDR3 coding DNA: TGTGCCAGCGGGGAGGGCTCTGGAAACACCATATATTTT.

This rearrangement joins TRBV28 to TRBJ2-7, with 7 positions matching TRBD1. This CDR3 region has 14 residues. Trimming took 5 bases from V and 2 from J; bases not matched to a gene: 6. Germline V gene sequence: CDR1 MDHEN, CDR2 SYDVKM. The CDR3 is CASSGRGLPYEQYF. For the CDR3, the DNA is TGTGCCAGCAGTGGAAGGGGGCTACCCTACGAGCAGTACTTC. The entire variable domain, with the rest obtained from reference TRBV28 and TRBJ2-7, is as follows: DVKVTQSSRYLVKRTGEKVFLECVQDMDHENMFWYRQDPGLGLRLIYFSYDVKMKEKGDIPEGYSVSREKKERFSLILESASTNQTSMYLCASSGRGLPYEQYFGPGTRLTVT.